A selection of T cell receptor beta chains follows, all from one sample in a study of OX40 agonist ivuxolimab in advanced cancers. Sequenced by immunoSEQ multiplex PCR; TCRdb stores in-frame clones only, minus some. The data contain more than 40,000 clones, roughly 80% of them seen just once; the ten biggest clones take up under 3%. This specimen consisted of CD4+ or CD8+ T cells sorted from blood, obtained in a trial of the OX40 agonist ivuxolimab. The source of these receptors is an adult with an advanced solid tumor such as melanoma, head and neck, liver or kidney cancer. The CDR3 runs from the conserved cysteine through the conserved F or W. D genes are given only for firm matches. Clone size is not always given. Where it is, it says once, few, many or a class for expanded clones.

>-|-|TRBJ2-7|TRBV6-5
CASSIKGGPSEQYF
TGTGCCAGCAGTATCAAAGGAGGACCCTCTGAGCAGTACTTC
>TRBD2|-|TRBJ2-3|TRBV13
CASSPRAGVSDTQYF
TGTGCCAGCAGCCCGCGGGCGGGAGTGTCTGATACGCAGTATTTT
>-|few|TRBJ1-4|TRBV28
CASSSPPVWGNEKLFF
TGTGCCAGCAGCTCCCCTCCGGTCTGGGGTAATGAAAAACTGTTTTTT
>TRBD2|-|TRBJ2-5|TRBV27
CASSLLAGLQETQYF
TGTGCCAGCAGTTTATTAGCGGGATTACAAGAGACCCAGTACTTC
>-|-|TRBJ1-2|TRBV9
CASSGRIGSFNYGYTF
TGTGCCAGCAGCGGAAGGATTGGTTCCTTTAACTATGGCTACACCTTC
>-|-|TRBJ1-3|TRBV6-9
CASSYFDTIYF
TGTGCCAGCAGTTACTTTGACACCATATATTTT
>-|-|TRBJ2-1|TRBV6-1
CASSVGGLVTNEQFF
TGTGCCAGCAGTGTAGGCGGGTTGGTAACCAATGAGCAGTTCTTC
>-|few|TRBJ2-1|TRBV11-2
CASSLDPSGYTEQFF
TGTGCCAGCAGCTTAGATCCGAGCGGGTACACTGAGCAGTTCTTC
>TRBD2|few|TRBJ2-1|TRBV10-3
CAISEPGTSGRLYEQFF
TGTGCCATCAGTGAGCCAGGGACTAGCGGGAGACTGTATGAGCAGTTCTTC
>-|medium-sized|TRBJ1-1|TRBV6-1
CASSQNRDTEAFF
TGTGCCAGCAGCCAAAACCGGGACACTGAAGCTTTCTTT
>TRBD1|few|TRBJ2-7|TRBV27
CASSPTGLHEQYF
TGTGCCTCCTCCCCGACAGGGTTACACGAGCAGTACTTC
>TRBD1|-|TRBJ2-7|TRBV5-1
CASSSAWTGIYEQYF
TGCGCCAGCAGCTCCGCGTGGACAGGGATCTACGAGCAGTACTTC
>-|-|TRBJ1-4|TRBV9
CASSAQPEGEKLFF
TGTGCCAGCAGCGCTCAACCGGAAGGGGAAAAACTGTTTTTT
>-|-|TRBJ1-5|TRBV2
CASGGGGDQPQHF
TGTGCCAGCGGGGGTGGGGGGGATCAGCCCCAGCATTTT
>-|once|TRBJ1-2|TRBV9
CASSVETDYGYTF
TGTGCCAGCAGCGTAGAGACAGACTATGGCTACACCTTC
>TRBD2|-|TRBJ2-3|TRBV19
CASSMLAGRTDTQYF
TGTGCCAGTAGTATGTTAGCGGGAAGGACAGATACGCAGTATTTT
>-|-|TRBJ2-2|TRBV6-4
CASSPFAGETGELFF
TGTGCCAGCAGTCCTTTTGCAGGGGAAACCGGGGAGCTGTTTTTT
>-|-|TRBJ1-5|TRBV19
CASRDMGGNQPQHF
TGTGCCAGCCGCGACATGGGAGGCAATCAGCCCCAGCATTTT
>TRBD1|-|TRBJ1-2|TRBV13
CASSPIRGRDGYTF
TGTGCCAGCAGCCCTATCAGGGGGCGCGATGGCTACACCTTC